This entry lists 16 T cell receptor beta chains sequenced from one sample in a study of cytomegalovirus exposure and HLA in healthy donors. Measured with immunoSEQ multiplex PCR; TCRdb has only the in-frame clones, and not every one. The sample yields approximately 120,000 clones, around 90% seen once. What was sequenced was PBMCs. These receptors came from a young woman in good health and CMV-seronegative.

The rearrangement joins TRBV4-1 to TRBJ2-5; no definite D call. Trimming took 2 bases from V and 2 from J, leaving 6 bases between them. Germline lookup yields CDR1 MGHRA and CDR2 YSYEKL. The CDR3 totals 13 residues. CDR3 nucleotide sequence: TGCGCCAGCAGCCAATGGCGGCAAGAGACCCAGTACTTC. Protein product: CASSQWRQETQYF.

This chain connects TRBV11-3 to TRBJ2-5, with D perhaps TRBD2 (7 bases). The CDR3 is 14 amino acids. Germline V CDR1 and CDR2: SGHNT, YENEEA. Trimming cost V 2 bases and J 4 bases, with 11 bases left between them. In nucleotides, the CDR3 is TGTGCCAGCAGCTTATCGCGGGGGCTAGAGACCCAGTACTTC. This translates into CASSLSRGLETQYF.

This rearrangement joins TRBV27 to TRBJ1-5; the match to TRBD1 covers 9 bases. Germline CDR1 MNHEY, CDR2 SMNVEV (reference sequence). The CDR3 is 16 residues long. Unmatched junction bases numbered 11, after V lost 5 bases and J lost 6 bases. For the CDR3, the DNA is TGTGCCAGCAGTGCCCGGGACAGGGAAATCGGTCAGCCCCAGCATTTT. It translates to CASSARDREIGQPQHF.

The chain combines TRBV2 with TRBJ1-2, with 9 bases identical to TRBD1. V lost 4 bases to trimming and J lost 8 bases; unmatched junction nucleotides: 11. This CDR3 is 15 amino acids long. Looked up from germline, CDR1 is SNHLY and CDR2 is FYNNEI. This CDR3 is CASSATGGASEGYTF. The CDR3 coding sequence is TGTGCCAGCAGTGCCACAGGGGGCGCATCGGAGGGCTACACCTTC.

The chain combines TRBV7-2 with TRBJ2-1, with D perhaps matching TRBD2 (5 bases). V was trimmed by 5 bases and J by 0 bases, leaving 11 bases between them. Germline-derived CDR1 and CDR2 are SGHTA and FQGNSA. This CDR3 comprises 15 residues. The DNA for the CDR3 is TGTGCCAGCAGCCAGGACTCTAGCTCCTACAATGAGCAGTTCTTC. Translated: CASSQDSSSYNEQFF.

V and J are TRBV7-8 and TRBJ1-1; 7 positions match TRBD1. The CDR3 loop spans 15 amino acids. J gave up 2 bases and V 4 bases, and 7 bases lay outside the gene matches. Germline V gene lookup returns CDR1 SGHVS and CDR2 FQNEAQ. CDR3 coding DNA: TGTGCCAGCAGCTCGCACAGGGGTGGAAACACTGAAGCTTTCTTT. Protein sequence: CASSSHRGGNTEAFF.

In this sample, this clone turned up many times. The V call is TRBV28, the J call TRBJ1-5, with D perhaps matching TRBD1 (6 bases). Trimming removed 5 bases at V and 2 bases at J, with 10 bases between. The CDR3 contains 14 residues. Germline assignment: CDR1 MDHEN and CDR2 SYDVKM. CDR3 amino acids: CASSRGFGNQPQHF. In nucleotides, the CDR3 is TGTGCCAGCAGTAGGGGGTTTGGCAATCAGCCCCAGCATTTT.

CDR3 sequence: CASSPSGSDIQYF. The CDR3 DNA sequence: TGCGCCAGCAGCCCCAGCGGGAGCGACATTCAGTACTTC. The J gene is TRBJ2-4, the V gene TRBV5-1; TRBD2 agrees at 8 bases. CDR3 size: 13 residues. Germline assignment: CDR1 SGHRS and CDR2 YFSETQ. Unmatched junction bases numbered 5, after V lost 4 bases and J lost 8 bases.

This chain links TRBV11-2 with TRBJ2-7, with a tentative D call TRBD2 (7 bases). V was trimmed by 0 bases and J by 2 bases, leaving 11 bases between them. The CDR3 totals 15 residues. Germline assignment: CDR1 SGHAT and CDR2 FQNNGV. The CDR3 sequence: CASSLDGGGAYEQYF. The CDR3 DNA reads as TGTGCCAGCAGCTTAGATGGGGGGGGCGCCTACGAGCAGTACTTC. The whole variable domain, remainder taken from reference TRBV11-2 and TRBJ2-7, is EAGVAQSPRYKIIEKRQSVAFWCNPISGHATLYWYQQILGQGPKLLIQFQNNGVVDDSQLPKDRFSAERLKGVDSTLKIQPAKLEDSAVYLCASSLDGGGAYEQYFGPGTRLTVT.

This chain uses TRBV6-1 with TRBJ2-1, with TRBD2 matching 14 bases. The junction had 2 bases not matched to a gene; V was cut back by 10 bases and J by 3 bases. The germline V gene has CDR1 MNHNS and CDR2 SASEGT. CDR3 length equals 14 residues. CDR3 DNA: TGTGCCACGGGACTAGCGGGAGTCTACAATGAGCAGTTCTTC. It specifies CATGLAGVYNEQFF.

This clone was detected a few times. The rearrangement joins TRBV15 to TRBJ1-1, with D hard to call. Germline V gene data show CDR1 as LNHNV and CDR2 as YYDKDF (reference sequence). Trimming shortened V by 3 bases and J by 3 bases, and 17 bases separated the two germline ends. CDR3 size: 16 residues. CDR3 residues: CATSSTSPPGDTEAFF. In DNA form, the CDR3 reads TGTGCCACCAGCAGCACGTCCCCACCCGGGGACACTGAAGCTTTCTTT.

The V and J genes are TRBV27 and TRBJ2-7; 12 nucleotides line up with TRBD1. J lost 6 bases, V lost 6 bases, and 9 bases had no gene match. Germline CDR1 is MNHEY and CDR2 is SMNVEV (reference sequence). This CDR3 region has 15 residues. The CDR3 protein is CASRTRGTGGREQYF. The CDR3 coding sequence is TGTGCCAGCAGGACTAGGGGGACAGGGGGCCGCGAGCAGTACTTC.

DNA for the CDR3: TGCGCCAGCAGCTTGTGGGGGCCCTCCTACGAGCAGTACTTC. Its protein product is CASSLWGPSYEQYF. V is TRBV5-1 and J is TRBJ2-7, with D possibly matching TRBD1 (6 bases). The V gene lost 1 base and the J gene lost 0 bases, with 8 bases spanning the gap. This CDR3 comprises 14 residues. Germline V gives CDR1 SGHRS, CDR2 YFSETQ. The full variable domain, completed using reference TRBV5-1 and TRBJ2-7, is KAGVTQTPRYLIKTRGQQVTLSCSPISGHRSVSWYQQTPGQGLQFLFEYFSETQRNKGNFPGRFSGRQFSNSRSEMNVSTLELGDSALYLCASSLWGPSYEQYFGPGTRLTVT.

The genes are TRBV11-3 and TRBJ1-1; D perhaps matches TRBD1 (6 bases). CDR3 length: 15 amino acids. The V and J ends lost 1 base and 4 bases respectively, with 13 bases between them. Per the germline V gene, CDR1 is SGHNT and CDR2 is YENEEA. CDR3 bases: TGTGCCAGCAGCTTAGTCTCGGGGGGCGGCACTGAAGCTTTCTTT. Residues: CASSLVSGGGTEAFF.

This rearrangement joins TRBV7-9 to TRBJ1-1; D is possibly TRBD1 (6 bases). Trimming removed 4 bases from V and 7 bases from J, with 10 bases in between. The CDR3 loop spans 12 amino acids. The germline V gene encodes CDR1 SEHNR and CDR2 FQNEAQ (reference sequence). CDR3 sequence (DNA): TGTGCCAGCAGCTCACGGACAGTTGAAGCTTTCTTT. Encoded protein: CASSSRTVEAFF.

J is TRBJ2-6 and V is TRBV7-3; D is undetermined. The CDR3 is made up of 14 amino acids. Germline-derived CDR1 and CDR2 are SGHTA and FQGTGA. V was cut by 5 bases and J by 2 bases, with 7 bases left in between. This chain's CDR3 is CASSPQAGANVLTF. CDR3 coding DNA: TGTGCCAGCAGCCCCCAGGCTGGGGCCAACGTCCTGACTTTC.